This TCR beta chain derives from a study of blood T cell repertoires in COVID-19. Turning to the study itself: Acute and convalescent COVID-19 samples came from the United States, Italy and Spain. T cells, B-cell-depleted T cells, or PBMCs provided the cDNA or gDNA that served as material.

In the authors' workflow: Amplification with reference gene primers provided the estimates of nucleated cell counts. Data came from immunoSEQ multiplex PCR; TCRdb stores just in-frame clones and leaves some out. V, J and clone size are those of that table, while D and trimming were read from the DNA. The sample consists of about 210,000 clones, 84% of them appearing once. The sequenced material came from peripheral blood. The sequence was collected from a woman aged 50 to 60 with active or convalescent COVID-19.

CDR3 residues: CAISDMRNSYNEQFF. The CDR3 nucleotides are TGTGCCATCAGTGATATGCGTAACTCCTACAATGAGCAGTTCTTC. The chain recombines TRBV10-3 with TRBJ2-1; D ambiguous. Per the germline V gene, CDR1 is ENHRY and CDR2 is SYGVKD. CDR3 size: 15 residues. V was trimmed by 3 bases and J by 0 bases, leaving 9 bases between them.